The 30 T cell receptor beta chains listed next were all sequenced from one sample in a study of cytomegalovirus exposure and HLA in healthy donors (dated by TCRdb to the late 2010s). To prepare the library, the immunoSEQ multiplex PCR assay was applied. TCRdb provides this immuneACCESS table in a form limited to in-frame rearrangements. Some clones are lacking; in checked studies, under half of them reflect an unresolved V gene, and why the rest are absent is not known. For this sample the table gives approximately 180,000 clones, of which about nine tenths were detected only once. The ten most abundant clones make up 2% to 3% of the sample. The sample consisted of PBMCs. The receptors here all came from a man between 18 and 35 years old in good health and CMV-seropositive.

This rearrangement joins TRBV9 to TRBJ2-2; 12 bases fit TRBD2. The germline V gene has CDR1 SGDLS and CDR2 YYNGEE. This CDR3 region has 17 residues. The V segment lost 4 bases and the J segment 6 bases; nucleotides outside the gene matches: 10. CDR3 nucleotide sequence: TGTGCCAGCAGCTCACCTAGCGGGGGGGCCAGGCCCGGGGAGCTGTTTTTT. Residues: CASSSPSGGARPGELFF.

V is TRBV4-2 and J is TRBJ2-2; TRBD2 is a possible D gene (5 bases). Germline CDR1 reads LGHNA; CDR2 reads YNFKEQ. The CDR3 spans 15 residues. V was clipped by 0 bases and J by 6 bases, with 11 bases between them. The CDR3 sequence: CASSQEARGPGELFF. CDR3 nucleotide sequence: TGTGCCAGCAGCCAAGAAGCTCGGGGTCCCGGGGAGCTGTTTTTT.

The V call is TRBV5-6, the J call TRBJ2-3, with TRBD2 identical over 10 bases. The germline CDR1 and CDR2 sequences are SGHDT and YYEEEE. Losses at the gene ends were 3 bases for V and 6 bases for J; bases not matched to a gene: 13. The CDR3 consists of 17 residues. The CDR3 DNA reads as TGTGCCAGCAGCTCCTGGGGGCTAGCGGGAGTTCGGGATACGCAGTATTTT. As protein: CASSSWGLAGVRDTQYF.

This chain uses TRBV7-9 with TRBJ2-7; the match to TRBD1 covers 8 bases. V trimming: 5 bases; J trimming: 0 bases; junction bases outside the gene matches: 6. CDR3 length: 15 amino acids. Germline values: CDR1 SEHNR, CDR2 FQNEAQ (reference sequence). CDR3 amino acids: CASSPGTGLSYEQYF. The DNA for the CDR3 is TGTGCCAGCAGCCCCGGGACAGGCCTCTCCTACGAGCAGTACTTC.

In this sample, this clone turned up once. The rearrangement joins TRBV9 to TRBJ1-2; maybe TRBD1 (6 bases). The germline V gene encodes CDR1 SGDLS and CDR2 YYNGEE. V lost 3 bases to trimming and J lost 4 bases, with 28 bases between them. This CDR3 comprises 19 residues. This chain's CDR3 is CASSGGGTNRRDTVYGYTF. CDR3 DNA: TGTGCCAGCAGCGGGGGGGGAACTAACCGGCGGGACACCGTCTATGGCTACACCTTC.

The chain uses TRBV6-1 and TRBJ1-1, with 8 bases that match TRBD1. This CDR3 region has 15 residues. Losses at the gene ends were 6 bases for V and 0 bases for J; bases not matched to a gene: 6. The germline gives CDR1 MNHNS, CDR2 SASEGT. The CDR3, as DNA: TGTGCCAGCAGCCCGACAGGGGCCATGAACACTGAAGCTTTCTTT. Encoded protein: CASSPTGAMNTEAFF.

The gene calls are TRBV29-1 and TRBJ2-1; 9 nucleotides agree with TRBD2. CDR1 and CDR2 from the germline V gene are SQVTM and ANQGSEA. The V gene end was trimmed by 3 bases and the J gene end by 4 bases; junction bases not matched to a gene: 13. The CDR3 loop spans 17 amino acids. The CDR3 DNA follows: TGCAGCGTTGACGGGCGGGAGGGCCCCCAGGAGTACAATGAGCAGTTCTTC. Translating it yields CSVDGREGPQEYNEQFF.

This chain links TRBV11-1 with TRBJ2-1; D remains unclear. The CDR3 sequence is 12 residues long. V lost 4 bases, J lost 12 bases, and 13 bases lay in between. CDR1 and CDR2 (germline): SGHAT, FQDESV (reference sequence). CDR3 loop: CASSYDRWAQFF. For the CDR3, the DNA is TGTGCCAGCAGCTATGACCGGTGGGCGCAGTTCTTC.

The rearrangement joins TRBV9 to TRBJ2-5; possible D gene TRBD1, 6 bases. With 3 bases removed from V and 2 bases from J, the gap between germline ends came to 8 bases. Germline CDR1 SGDLS, CDR2 YYNGEE. The CDR3 loop spans 13 amino acids. The CDR3 nucleotides are TGTGCCAGCAGCGGGACAGTTCAAGAGACCCAGTACTTC. Its translation: CASSGTVQETQYF.

J is TRBJ2-5 and V is TRBV4-1; 7 nucleotides align to TRBD1. The CDR3 spans 15 residues. Germline trimming cut 4 bases from V and 2 bases from J; bases unmatched to any gene: 7. Per the germline V gene, CDR1 is MGHRA and CDR2 is YSYEKL. The chain's CDR3 is CASSRQGEYQETQYF. DNA for the CDR3: TGCGCCAGCAGCCGCCAGGGGGAATATCAAGAGACCCAGTACTTC.

This sequence joins TRBV30 and TRBJ1-3; no clear D. The ends were cut back, 0 bases at V and 0 bases at J, with 15 bases in the middle. CDR1 GTSNPN and CDR2 SVGIG come from the germline V gene (reference sequence). The CDR3 sequence is 17 residues long. The CDR3 sequence is CAWSVAGSLLSGNTIYF. CDR3 sequence (DNA): TGTGCCTGGAGTGTCGCGGGCAGTCTTCTCTCTGGAAACACCATATATTTT.

The table lists this clone with a count of one. V and J are TRBV9 and TRBJ2-1, with a tentative D call TRBD1 (5 bases). Deletions cut 2 bases from V and 2 bases from J, with 20 bases between. Germline lookup yields CDR1 SGDLS and CDR2 YYNGEE. This CDR3 contains 18 residues. For the CDR3, the DNA is TGTGCCAGCAGCGTTGAAGACAGCTTCTATAACCCCTACAATGAGCAGTTCTTC. Its translation is CASSVEDSFYNPYNEQFF.

The gene calls are TRBV5-1 and TRBJ2-7, with D tentatively TRBD2 (6 bases). Trimming took off 2 bases at V and 2 bases at J, with 14 bases between the two ends. The CDR3 length is 15 residues. The germline gives CDR1 SGHRS, CDR2 YFSETQ. CDR3 sequence: CASSFFYGGAYEQYF. The CDR3, as DNA: TGCGCCAGCAGCTTCTTTTATGGCGGGGCCTACGAGCAGTACTTC.

V is TRBV15 and J is TRBJ2-3, with D possibly being TRBD2 (5 bases). Per germline, CDR1 LNHNV and CDR2 YYDKDF (reference sequence). Trimming took off 1 base at V and 5 bases at J, with 10 bases between the two ends. The CDR3 contains 14 residues. The CDR3 spells CATSRGGSIDTQYF. CDR3 nucleotides: TGTGCCACCAGCAGAGGTGGGAGTATAGATACGCAGTATTTT.

This clone was observed a few times. The rearrangement uses TRBV2 and TRBJ1-2, with 7 bases matching TRBD1. Germline-derived CDR1 and CDR2 are SNHLY and FYNNEI. V gave up 2 bases and J gave up 6 bases; unmatched junction bases: 3. The CDR3 loop spans 13 amino acids. CDR3 DNA: TGTGCCAGCAGTGAAAGGGGGCTAGATGGCTACACCTTC. Amino acid sequence: CASSERGLDGYTF.

The rearrangement links TRBV7-2 to TRBJ2-1, with 7 bases fitting TRBD2. V lost 1 base and J lost 4; bases outside the gene matches: 7. Germline V lookup: CDR1 SGHTA, CDR2 FQGNSA. This CDR3 contains 16 residues. DNA of the CDR3: TGTGCCAGCAGCTTAGGGAGCGGGAATGCTTACAATGAGCAGTTCTTC. Protein sequence: CASSLGSGNAYNEQFF. Full variable domain (outside the CDR3, taken from reference TRBV7-2 and TRBJ2-1): GAGVSQSPSNKVTEKGKDVELRCDPISGHTALYWYRQSLGQGLEFLIYFQGNSAPDKSGLPSDRFSAERTGGSVSTLTIQRTQQEDSAVYLCASSLGSGNAYNEQFFGPGTRLTVL.

The DNA of the CDR3 is TGTGCCAGCAGTCCTATGGGGAGCTATGGCTACACCTTC. Residues: CASSPMGSYGYTF. V and J are TRBV6-1 and TRBJ1-2; no clear D. Germline V gives CDR1 MNHNS, CDR2 SASEGT. CDR3 length equals 13 residues. The V and J ends lost 5 bases and 4 bases respectively, with 11 bases between them.

The chain has TRBV5-1 and TRBJ1-1, with D tentatively TRBD1 (6 bases). CDR3 length equals 13 residues. Germline CDR1 SGHRS, CDR2 YFSETQ. Trimming pared 2 bases from V and 1 base from J, leaving 6 bases between. The chain's CDR3 is CASSFRGNTEAFF. The CDR3 DNA reads TGCGCCAGCAGCTTCAGGGGGAACACTGAAGCTTTCTTT.

This chain joins TRBV29-1 and TRBJ2-5; D is possibly TRBD2 (5 bases). Germline CDR1 is SQVTM and CDR2 is ANQGSEA. Trimming took off 3 bases at V and 5 bases at J, with 13 bases between the two ends. This CDR3 contains 13 residues. For the CDR3, the DNA is TGCAGCGTTGATCGGGCGGGCGGGGAGACCCAGTACTTC. Translation: CSVDRAGGETQYF.

CDR3 amino acids: CSVPSLGDLSGANVLTF. The CDR3 DNA reads TGCAGCGTTCCGTCACTTGGAGACCTCTCTGGGGCCAACGTCCTGACTTTC. The chain joins TRBV29-1 to TRBJ2-6; D remains unclear. V shed 5 bases and J shed 0 bases, with 17 bases lying between them. The CDR3 runs 17 residues. Per the germline V gene, CDR1 is SQVTM and CDR2 is ANQGSEA.

The chain couples TRBV29-1 to TRBJ1-1; TRBD1 agrees at 7 bases. Germline CDR1 reads SQVTM; CDR2 reads ANQGSEA. Unmatched junction bases numbered 10, after V lost 8 bases and J lost 7 bases. CDR3 length: 12 amino acids. The CDR3 protein is CSYRGRTYEAFF. The DNA for the CDR3 is TGCAGCTACAGGGGCAGGACCTATGAAGCTTTCTTT.

The chain carries TRBV13 and TRBJ2-1; D not certain. Germline V CDR1 and CDR2: PRHDT, FYEKMQ (reference sequence). This CDR3 has 15 amino acids. Trimming left V 5 bases short and J 2 bases short, with 13 bases between. The CDR3 sequence is CASSLSPGAYNEQFF. As DNA, the CDR3 is TGTGCCAGCAGCCTATCCCCCGGAGCCTACAATGAGCAGTTCTTC.

This clone was seen a single time. J is TRBJ2-7 and V is TRBV29-1; 7 positions agree with TRBD1. The germline V gene has CDR1 SQVTM and CDR2 ANQGSEA. The CDR3 covers 14 residues. The V and J ends lost 3 bases and 6 bases, in that order; junction bases with no gene match: 11. CDR3 DNA sequence: TGCAGCGTTGAGCCCGTGACAGGGCGATTCGAGCAGTACTTC. Protein: CSVEPVTGRFEQYF.

This clone was seen only once. V is TRBV13 and J is TRBJ2-1; 7 nucleotides align to TRBD2. Germline V gene lookup returns CDR1 PRHDT and CDR2 FYEKMQ (reference sequence). V shed 3 bases and J 0 bases; nucleotides not matched to a gene: 5. The CDR3 totals 16 residues. The CDR3 DNA reads TGTGCCAGCAGCTTCCCGGCTAGCGGCTCCTACAATGAGCAGTTCTTC. It yields the protein CASSFPASGSYNEQFF.

This clone came up once. The rearrangement uses TRBV5-4 and TRBJ2-1; D is unclear. Trimming pared 4 bases from V and 4 bases from J, leaving 6 bases between. The germline CDR1 and CDR2 sequences are SGHNT and YYREEE (reference sequence). The CDR3 sequence is 12 residues long. The CDR3 region has the DNA TGTGCCAGCAGCGCCGCGTACAATGAGCAGTTCTTC. Translated, it gives CASSAAYNEQFF.

This chain links TRBV7-9 with TRBJ2-3; 12 bases line up with TRBD2. The CDR3 contains 15 residues. Germline trimming cut 8 bases from V and 2 bases from J; bases unmatched to any gene: 5. CDR1 and CDR2 from the germline V gene are SEHNR and FQNEAQ (reference sequence). The CDR3 sequence is CASGLAGGFTDTQYF. The DNA of the CDR3 is TGTGCCAGCGGGCTAGCGGGGGGGTTCACAGATACGCAGTATTTT.

Written as DNA, the CDR3 is TGTGCCAGCAGCGCCAGGAGCAGGGTCACAGATACGCAGTATTTT. Its protein is CASSARSRVTDTQYF. The chain combines TRBV7-9 with TRBJ2-3; D possibly corresponds to TRBD1 (5 bases). This CDR3 has 15 amino acids. The V gene's germline CDR1 is SEHNR and CDR2 FQNEAQ (reference sequence). Trimming took 5 bases from V and 2 from J, leaving 14 bases between them.

This chain uses TRBV18 with TRBJ2-3; unclear D gene. This CDR3 is built from 15 residues. The V end was cut by 1 base, the J end by 2 bases, with 10 bases between. The germline V gene has CDR1 KGHSH and CDR2 LQKENI. The CDR3 reads CASSPRLENTDTQYF. CDR3 sequence (DNA): TGTGCCAGCTCACCACGTCTAGAAAACACAGATACGCAGTATTTT.

To note about this clone: The same CDR3 arises from other DNA sequences in this sample as well. The CDR3 DNA reads TGTGCCAGCAGTGGACAACGCAACTATGGCTACACCTTC. Translating gives CASSGQRNYGYTF. This chain links TRBV6-1 with TRBJ1-2; D gene unclear. V shed 4 bases and J shed 2 bases, with 8 bases lying between them. The CDR3 spans 13 residues. Germline V gene lookup returns CDR1 MNHNS and CDR2 SASEGT.

J is TRBJ1-2 and V is TRBV7-9, with unresolved D. The CDR3 loop spans 15 amino acids. CDR1 SEHNR and CDR2 FQNEAQ come from the germline V gene (reference sequence). Deletions cut 5 bases from V and 4 bases from J, with 17 bases between. The CDR3 DNA is TGTGCCAGCAGCCCAGGCCTCAAGTCCGTCTATGGCTACACCTTC. It specifies CASSPGLKSVYGYTF.